The 9 T cell receptor beta chains in this list originate from one sample, sequenced in a study of cytomegalovirus exposure and HLA in healthy donors. Use of 60 Vbeta and 13 Jbeta primers characterized the PCR. Assay: immunoSEQ multiplex PCR; the TCRdb copy retains only in-frame clones and omits some. This table holds around 120,000 clones, less than 80% found once. The source material was PBMCs. These receptors were obtained from a middle-aged woman in good health and CMV-seronegative.

The chain uses TRBV7-2 and TRBJ2-1, with 9 bases fitting TRBD1. CDR1 is SGHTA and CDR2 is FQGNSA in the germline V gene. The CDR3 is 15 residues long. V shed 4 bases, J shed 0 bases, and the junction held 1 base outside the gene matches. For the CDR3, the DNA is TGTGCCAGCAGCTGGGGACAGGGCTCCTACAATGAGCAGTTCTTC. Encoded protein: CASSWGQGSYNEQFF.

This chain uses TRBV2 with TRBJ1-4; 8 bases agree with TRBD1. Trimming at V came to 6 bases and at J to 7 bases, leaving 4 bases not matched to a gene. In germline, CDR1 is SNHLY, CDR2 FYNNEI. The CDR3 loop spans 13 amino acids. The CDR3 loop is CASRTGDIEKLFF. Here the CDR3 DNA reads TGTGCCAGCAGGACAGGGGATATTGAAAAACTGTTTTTT.

The chain uses TRBV5-1 and TRBJ1-6; D unresolved. CDR3 length equals 17 residues. Deletions cut 1 base from V and 0 bases from J, with 11 bases between. Per germline, CDR1 SGHRS and CDR2 YFSETQ. Here the CDR3 reads CASSLSGRSSYNSPLHF. The CDR3 nucleotides are TGCGCCAGCAGCTTGTCGGGGAGAAGCTCCTATAATTCACCCCTCCACTTT.

CDR3 sequence: CASSLRRTGVVKLFF. CDR3 bases: TGTGCCAGCAGTTTACGGCGGACAGGGGTAGTAAAACTGTTTTTT. The rearrangement joins TRBV28 to TRBJ1-4, with TRBD1 matching 9 bases. Germline V CDR1 and CDR2: MDHEN, SYDVKM. The CDR3 runs to 15 residues. The V segment lost 2 bases and the J segment 10 bases; nucleotides outside the gene matches: 8.

As regards this clone: One end of the junction does not line up with germline, which may come from a read error. This chain connects TRBV9 to TRBJ2-3; 10 bases are a match to TRBD2. Germline CDR1 reads SGDLS; CDR2 reads YYNGEE. CDR3 size: 14 residues. The CDR3 is CASSWTSGTDTHYF. The CDR3 DNA reads as TGTGCCAGCAGCTGGACTAGCGGCACAGATACGCATTATTTT.

This chain uses TRBV5-4 with TRBJ2-5, with 10 bases fitting TRBD2. The junction had 4 bases not matched to a gene; V was cut back by 0 bases and J by 2 bases. There are 16 residues in the CDR3. Germline V lookup: CDR1 SGHNT, CDR2 YYREEE (reference sequence). The CDR3 is CASSLEIAGGQETQYF. Written as DNA, the CDR3 is TGTGCCAGCAGCTTGGAAATAGCGGGAGGTCAAGAGACCCAGTACTTC.

J is TRBJ2-1 and V is TRBV5-1, with D possibly TRBD2 on 5 matching bases. The CDR3 spans 12 residues. The V and J ends lost 4 bases and 14 bases respectively, with 16 bases between them. CDR1 and CDR2 from the germline V gene are SGHRS and YFSETQ. The DNA of the CDR3 is TGCGCCAGCAGCCCCCTCCGGGGTCCGGAGTTCTTC. It codes for CASSPLRGPEFF.

CDR3: CASSPGTEETQYF. The CDR3 region has the DNA TGTGCCAGCAGCCCCGGGACAGAAGAGACCCAGTACTTC. V usage is TRBV5-6 and J usage is TRBJ2-5; TRBD1 matches 7 bases. V shed 4 bases and J 3 bases; nucleotides not matched to a gene: 3. The CDR3 covers 13 residues. Germline-derived CDR1 and CDR2 are SGHDT and YYEEEE.

This sequence joins TRBV6-5 and TRBJ2-5; 7 nucleotides match TRBD1. The CDR3 runs 14 residues. The germline gives CDR1 MNHEY, CDR2 SVGAGI. V was clipped by 2 bases and J by 5 bases; unmatched bases: 5. CDR3 residues: CASSYNRGSETQYF. The CDR3 DNA sequence: TGTGCCAGCAGTTACAACAGGGGTTCGGAGACCCAGTACTTC.